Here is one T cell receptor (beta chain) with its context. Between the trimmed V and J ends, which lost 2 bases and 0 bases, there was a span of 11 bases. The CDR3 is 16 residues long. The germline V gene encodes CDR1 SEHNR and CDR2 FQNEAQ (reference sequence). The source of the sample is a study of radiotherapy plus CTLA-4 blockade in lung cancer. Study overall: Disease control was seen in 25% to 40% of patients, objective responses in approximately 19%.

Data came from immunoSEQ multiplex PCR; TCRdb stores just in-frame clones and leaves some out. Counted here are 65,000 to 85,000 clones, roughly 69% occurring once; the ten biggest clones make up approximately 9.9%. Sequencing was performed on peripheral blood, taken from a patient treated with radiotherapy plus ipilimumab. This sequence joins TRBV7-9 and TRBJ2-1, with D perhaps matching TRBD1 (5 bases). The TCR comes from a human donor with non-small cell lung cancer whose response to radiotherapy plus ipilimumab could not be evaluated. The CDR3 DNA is TGTGCCAGCAGCTTACTTGGGGCTCCCTCCTACAATGAGCAGTTCTTC. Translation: CASSLLGAPSYNEQFF.